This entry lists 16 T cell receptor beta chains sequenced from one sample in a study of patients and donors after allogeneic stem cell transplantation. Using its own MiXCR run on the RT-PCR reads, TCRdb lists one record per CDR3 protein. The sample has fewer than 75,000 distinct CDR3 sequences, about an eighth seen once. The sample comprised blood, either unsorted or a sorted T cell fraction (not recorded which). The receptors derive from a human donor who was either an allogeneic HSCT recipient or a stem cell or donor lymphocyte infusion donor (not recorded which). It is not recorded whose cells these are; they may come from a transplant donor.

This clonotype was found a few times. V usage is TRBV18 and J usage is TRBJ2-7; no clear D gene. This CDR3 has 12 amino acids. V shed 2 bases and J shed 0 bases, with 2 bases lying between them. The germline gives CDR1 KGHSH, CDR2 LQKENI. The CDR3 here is CASSPSSYEQYF. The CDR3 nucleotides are TGTGCCAGCTCACCAAGCTCCTACGAGCAGTACTTC.

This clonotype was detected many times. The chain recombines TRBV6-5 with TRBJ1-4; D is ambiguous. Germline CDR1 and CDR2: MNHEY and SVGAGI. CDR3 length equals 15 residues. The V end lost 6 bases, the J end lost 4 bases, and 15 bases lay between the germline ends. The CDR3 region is CASSPASGLNEKLFF. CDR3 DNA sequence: TGTGCCAGCAGCCCTGCGAGTGGGCTTAATGAAAAACTGTTTTTT.

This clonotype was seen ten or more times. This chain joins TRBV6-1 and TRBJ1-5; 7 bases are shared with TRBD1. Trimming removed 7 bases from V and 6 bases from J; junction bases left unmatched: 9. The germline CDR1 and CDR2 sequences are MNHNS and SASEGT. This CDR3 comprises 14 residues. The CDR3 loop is CASTATGLGQPQHF. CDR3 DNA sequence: TGTGCCAGCACCGCGACAGGGTTAGGTCAGCCCCAGCATTTT.

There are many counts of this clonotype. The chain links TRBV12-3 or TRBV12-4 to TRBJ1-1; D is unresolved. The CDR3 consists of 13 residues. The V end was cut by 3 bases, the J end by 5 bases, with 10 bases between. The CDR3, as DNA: TGTGCCAGCAGTTTCGACGGTAAAACTGAAGCTTTCTTT. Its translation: CASSFDGKTEAFF.

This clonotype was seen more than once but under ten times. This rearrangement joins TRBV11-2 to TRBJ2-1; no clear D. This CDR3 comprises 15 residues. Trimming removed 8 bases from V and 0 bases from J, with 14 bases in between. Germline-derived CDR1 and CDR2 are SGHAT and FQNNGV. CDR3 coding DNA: TGTGCCAGCCAAGCCAGGCTCGGCTCCTACAATGAGCAGTTCTTC. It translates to CASQARLGSYNEQFF.

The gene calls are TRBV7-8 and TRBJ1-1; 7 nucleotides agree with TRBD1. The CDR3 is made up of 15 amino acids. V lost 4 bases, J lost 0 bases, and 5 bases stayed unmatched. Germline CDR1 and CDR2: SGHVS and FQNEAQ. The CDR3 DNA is TGTGCCAGCAGCTCGCGGGACAGATTGAACACTGAAGCTTTCTTT. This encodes CASSSRDRLNTEAFF.

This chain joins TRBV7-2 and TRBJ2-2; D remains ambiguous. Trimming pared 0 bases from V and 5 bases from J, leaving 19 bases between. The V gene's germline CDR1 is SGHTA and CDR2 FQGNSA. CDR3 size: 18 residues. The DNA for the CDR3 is TGTGCCAGCAGCTTAGCCCCTAGGGTGGGGTCAATAACCGGGGAGCTGTTTTTT. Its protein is CASSLAPRVGSITGELFF.

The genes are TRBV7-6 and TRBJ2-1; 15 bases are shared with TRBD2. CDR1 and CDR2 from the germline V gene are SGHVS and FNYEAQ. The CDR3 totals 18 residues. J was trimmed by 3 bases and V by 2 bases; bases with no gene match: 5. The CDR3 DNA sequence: TGTGCCAGCAGCTTAACGGGACTAGCGGGAGGCGGCTACAATGAGCAGTTCTTC. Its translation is CASSLTGLAGGGYNEQFF.

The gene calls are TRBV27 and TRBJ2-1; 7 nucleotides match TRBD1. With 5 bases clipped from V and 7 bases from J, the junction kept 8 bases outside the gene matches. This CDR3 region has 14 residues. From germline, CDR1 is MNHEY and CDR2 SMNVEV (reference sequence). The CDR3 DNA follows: TGTGCCAGCAGTAGAACTTCGACAGGGAATGAGCAGTTCTTC. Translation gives CASSRTSTGNEQFF.

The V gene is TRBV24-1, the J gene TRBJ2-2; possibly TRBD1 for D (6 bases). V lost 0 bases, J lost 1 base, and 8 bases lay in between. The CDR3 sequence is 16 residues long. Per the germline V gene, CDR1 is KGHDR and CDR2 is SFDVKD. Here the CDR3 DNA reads TGTGCCACCAGTGATTTGAAACAGGGGAACACCGGGGAGCTGTTTTTT. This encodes CATSDLKQGNTGELFF.

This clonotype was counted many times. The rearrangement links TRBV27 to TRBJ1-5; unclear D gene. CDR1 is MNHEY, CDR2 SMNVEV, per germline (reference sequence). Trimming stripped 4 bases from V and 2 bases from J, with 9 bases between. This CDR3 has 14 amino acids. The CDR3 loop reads CASSSGGRNQPQHF. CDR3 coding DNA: TGTGCCAGCAGTTCGGGAGGGCGCAATCAGCCCCAGCATTTT.

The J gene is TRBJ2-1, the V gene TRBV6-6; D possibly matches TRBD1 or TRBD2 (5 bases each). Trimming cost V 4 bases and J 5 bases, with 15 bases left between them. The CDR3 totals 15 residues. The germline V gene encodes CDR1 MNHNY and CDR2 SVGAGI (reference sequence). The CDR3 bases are TGTGCCAGCAGTTTCGACACCCGGGGCCACAATGAGCAGTTCTTC. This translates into CASSFDTRGHNEQFF.

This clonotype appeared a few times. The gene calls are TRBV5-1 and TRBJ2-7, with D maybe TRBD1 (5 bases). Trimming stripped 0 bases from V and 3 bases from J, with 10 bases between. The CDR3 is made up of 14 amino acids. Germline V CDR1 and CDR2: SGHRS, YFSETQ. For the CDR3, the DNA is TGCGCCAGCAGCTTGGCCCTCAGGGACTACGAGCAGTACTTC. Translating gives CASSLALRDYEQYF.

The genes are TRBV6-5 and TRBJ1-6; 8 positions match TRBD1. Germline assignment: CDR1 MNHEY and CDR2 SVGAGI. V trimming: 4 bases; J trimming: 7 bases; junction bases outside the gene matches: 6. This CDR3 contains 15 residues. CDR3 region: CASSSRTGRNSPLHF. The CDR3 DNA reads TGTGCCAGCAGTTCTCGGACAGGGAGAAATTCACCCCTCCACTTT.

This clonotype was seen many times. The CDR3 reads CASSARRSGDGYTF. CDR3 DNA: TGTGCCAGCAGTGCGAGGAGGTCAGGGGATGGCTACACCTTC. The chain couples TRBV6-1 to TRBJ1-2; tentatively, D is TRBD1 (6 bases). The CDR3 sequence is 14 residues long. V lost 4 bases to trimming and J lost 6 bases, with 15 bases between them. Germline CDR1 and CDR2: MNHNS and SASEGT.

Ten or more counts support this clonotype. CDR3: CSAQDRSYEAFF. In DNA, the CDR3 is TGCAGTGCACAAGACAGATCATACGAAGCTTTCTTT. This rearrangement joins TRBV20-1 to TRBJ1-1; D may be TRBD1 (5 bases). CDR1 is DFQATT and CDR2 is SNEGSKA in the germline V gene (reference sequence). V shed 6 bases and J shed 8 bases, with 16 bases lying between them. The CDR3 totals 12 residues.